These 3 T cell receptor beta chains were sequenced from one sample in a study of cytomegalovirus exposure and HLA in healthy donors. Researchers ran the PCR with 60 Vbeta and 13 Jbeta primers. The table came from immunoSEQ multiplex PCR; TCRdb's copy has only in-frame clones and leaves some out. This table holds some 190,000 clones, about 90% found once. Sequences were obtained from PBMCs. The origin of the receptors is a boy aged 2 to 10 in good health and CMV-seronegative.

The gene calls are TRBV2 and TRBJ2-5; D uncertain. The CDR3 contains 14 residues. V lost 6 bases to trimming and J lost 5 bases, with 16 bases between them. Germline loops: CDR1 SNHLY, CDR2 FYNNEI. This chain's CDR3 is CASRIPGPWETQYF. CDR3 sequence (DNA): TGTGCCAGCAGGATCCCTGGCCCATGGGAGACCCAGTACTTC.

The chain links TRBV25-1 to TRBJ2-2, with D possibly matching TRBD1 (6 bases). The germline gives CDR1 MGHDK, CDR2 SYGVNS. Trimming removed 6 bases from V and 1 base from J, with 15 bases in between. The CDR3 is made up of 16 amino acids. Written as DNA, the CDR3 is TGTGCCAGCAGGAAACCGGGACAAATGAACACCGGGGAGCTGTTTTTT. Translation: CASRKPGQMNTGELFF.

The chain recombines TRBV11-2 with TRBJ2-3; 13 nucleotides agree with TRBD2. V gave up 1 base and J gave up 4 bases; unmatched junction bases: 2. In germline, CDR1 is SGHAT, CDR2 FQNNGV. CDR3 length equals 16 residues. The CDR3 spells CASSLAGLAGADTQYF. The CDR3 DNA sequence: TGTGCCAGCAGCTTAGCCGGACTAGCGGGAGCAGATACGCAGTATTTT.